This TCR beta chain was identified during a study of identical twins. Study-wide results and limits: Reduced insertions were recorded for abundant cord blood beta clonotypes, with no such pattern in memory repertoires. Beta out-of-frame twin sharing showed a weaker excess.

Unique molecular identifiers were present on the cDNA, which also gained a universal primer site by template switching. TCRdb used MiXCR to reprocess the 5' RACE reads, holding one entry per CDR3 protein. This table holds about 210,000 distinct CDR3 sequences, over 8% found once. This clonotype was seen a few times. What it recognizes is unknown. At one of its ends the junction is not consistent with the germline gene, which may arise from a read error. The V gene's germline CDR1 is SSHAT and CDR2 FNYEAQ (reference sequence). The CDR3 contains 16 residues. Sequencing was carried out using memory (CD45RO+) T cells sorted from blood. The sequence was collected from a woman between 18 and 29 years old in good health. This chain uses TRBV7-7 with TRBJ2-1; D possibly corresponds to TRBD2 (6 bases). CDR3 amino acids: CASSRRLGGSYNEQFF. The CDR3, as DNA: TGTGCTAGCAGCCGGAGGCTGGGGGGCTCCTACAATGAGCAGTTCTTC.